A selection of T cell receptor beta chains follows, all from one sample in a study of cytomegalovirus exposure and HLA in healthy donors. The protocol was immunoSEQ multiplex PCR, while the TCRdb copy is restricted to in-frame clones and leaves out a portion. The table has 150,000 to 200,000 clones, approximately 80% seen once. What was sequenced was PBMCs. The origin of the receptors is a woman in her 30s in good health and CMV-seronegative. The conserved cysteine and the conserved F or W are not part of the CDR3 here.

ASSGYDSYGYT	TRBJ1-2	TRBV6-5
ASSQDLILTGPNSPLH	TRBJ1-6	TRBV4-1
SSSLAGQYNSPLH	TRBJ1-6	TRBV7-9
ASSPGQVLDQPQH	TRBJ1-5	TRBV28
ASSTRQVMNTEAF	TRBJ1-1	TRBV13
ASSLVAGSYNEQF	TRBJ2-1	TRBV5-1
ASSSLESFHEQY	TRBJ2-7	TRBV7-9
ASSPQDKTYEQY	TRBJ2-7	TRBV4-1
ASSPSAGLATNEKLF	TRBJ1-4	TRBV5-1
SARTGSSYGYT	TRBJ1-2	TRBV29-1
ASNGGGLANEKLF	TRBJ1-4	TRBV2
ASQGQLQETQY	TRBJ2-5	TRBV6-1
ASSSRQKRNTEAF	TRBJ1-1	TRBV19
ASSLYGTGGSTEAF	TRBJ1-1	TRBV28
ASSSTGISYEQY	TRBJ2-7	TRBV6-6
SSSHSSTEAF	TRBJ1-1	TRBV7-9